The 14 T cell receptor beta chains reported below all come from one sample, sequenced in a study of cytomegalovirus exposure and HLA in healthy donors. Use of 60 Vbeta and 13 Jbeta primers characterized the PCR. Only in-frame clones appear in the TCRdb table, and some are missing; sequencing was by immunoSEQ multiplex PCR. The sample has 80,000 to 100,000 clones. The sequencing sample was made of PBMCs. The receptors come from a man aged 50-60 years in good health and CMV-seropositive.

The CDR3 loop reads CASRDSQIATNEKLFF. The CDR3, as DNA: TGTGCCAGCAGGGACAGCCAAATTGCAACTAATGAAAAACTGTTTTTT. The chain uses TRBV2 and TRBJ1-4; tentative D call: TRBD1 (6 bases). Germline V gene lookup returns CDR1 SNHLY and CDR2 FYNNEI. CDR3 length: 16 amino acids. Trimming cost V 6 bases and J 0 bases, with 14 bases left between them.

The genes are TRBV6-1 and TRBJ1-2, with TRBD1 matching 9 bases. V dropped 8 bases and J dropped 8; count of bases not matched to a gene: 9. CDR1 MNHNS and CDR2 SASEGT come from the germline V gene. This CDR3 has 13 amino acids. CDR3 coding DNA: TGTGCCAGCGAGGCGGGACAGGGCCAAGGCTACACCTTC. Amino acid sequence: CASEAGQGQGYTF.

The gene calls are TRBV28 and TRBJ1-5; D gene unclear. Trimming removed 1 base from V and 1 base from J, with 2 bases in between. From germline, CDR1 is MDHEN and CDR2 SYDVKM. The CDR3 has 13 amino acids. The CDR3 DNA is TGTGCCAGCAGTTTATCGAGCAATCAGCCCCAGCATTTT. This encodes CASSLSSNQPQHF.

The rearrangement joins TRBV19 to TRBJ1-2; D uncertain. Trimming removed 0 bases from V and 4 bases from J, with 3 bases in between. This CDR3 contains 12 residues. Germline V gene data show CDR1 as LNHDA and CDR2 as SQIVND (reference sequence). The CDR3 coding sequence is TGTGCCAGTAGTATAGATCTCTATGGCTACACCTTC. Encoded protein: CASSIDLYGYTF. Combining the CDR3 with reference TRBV19 and TRBJ1-2 gives the whole variable domain DGGITQSPKYLFRKEGQNVTLSCEQNLNHDAMYWYRQDPGQGLRLIYYSQIVNDFQKGDIAEGYSVSREKKESFPLTVTSAQKNPTAFYLCASSIDLYGYTFGSGTRLTVV.

This chain connects TRBV18 to TRBJ1-4; the D is unclear. Germline V lookup: CDR1 KGHSH, CDR2 LQKENI. Trimming removed 2 bases from V and 0 bases from J, with 7 bases in between. This CDR3 is 15 amino acids long. The CDR3 nucleotides are TGTGCCAGCTCACCATTGAGGGCAACTAATGAAAAACTGTTTTTT. It encodes CASSPLRATNEKLFF.

The V call is TRBV19, the J call TRBJ2-1; 9 bases are a match to TRBD2. Trimming at V came to 9 bases and at J to 8 bases, leaving 11 bases not matched to a gene. Germline CDR1 LNHDA, CDR2 SQIVND (reference sequence). The CDR3 has 14 amino acids. The CDR3 DNA reads as TGTGCCAGCATATCCGGGACTAGCAGCCATGAGCAGTTCTTC. Its translation: CASISGTSSHEQFF.

V and J are TRBV7-3 and TRBJ1-2; tentative D call: TRBD1 (5 bases). Germline CDR1 SGHTA, CDR2 FQGTGA. CDR3 length: 13 amino acids. Trimming took off 4 bases at V and 4 bases at J, with 10 bases between the two ends. CDR3 region: CASSYQGGYGYTF. In nucleotides, the CDR3 is TGTGCCAGCAGCTACCAGGGTGGCTATGGCTACACCTTC.

The chain couples TRBV7-3 to TRBJ2-5; tentative D call: TRBD2 (5 bases). V lost 5 bases, J lost 2 bases, and 9 bases lay in between. The CDR3 covers 13 residues. Per the germline V gene, CDR1 is SGHTA and CDR2 is FQGTGA. CDR3 bases: TGTGCCAGCAGCCTCAGCGGACAAGAGACCCAGTACTTC. As protein: CASSLSGQETQYF.

The chain is built from TRBV4-3 and TRBJ2-1; D not certain. In germline, CDR1 is LGHNA, CDR2 YSLEER. V was shortened by 0 bases and J by 8 bases, with 14 bases between the two germline ends. This CDR3 region has 15 residues. CDR3 protein: CASSQDRLGTDEQFF. The CDR3 DNA sequence: TGCGCCAGCAGCCAAGATCGACTGGGTACGGATGAGCAGTTCTTC.

Here the CDR3 DNA reads TGTGCTAGTGCCCCTCTAACCGGGACAGGGAATTCACCCCTCCACTTT. Its translation is CASAPLTGTGNSPLHF. The chain is built from TRBV12-5 and TRBJ1-6; 9 nucleotides line up with TRBD1. J gave up 7 bases and V 7 bases, and 11 bases lay outside the gene matches. The germline V gene encodes CDR1 LGHNT and CDR2 FRNRAP. The CDR3 loop spans 16 amino acids.

The V gene is TRBV4-3, the J gene TRBJ2-7; tentatively, D is TRBD2 (6 bases). With 0 bases removed from V and 6 bases from J, the gap between germline ends came to 21 bases. Looked up from germline, CDR1 is LGHNA and CDR2 is YSLEER. The CDR3 runs to 17 residues. The CDR3 DNA reads as TGCGCCAGCAGCCAAGAGACCAGAGATGGCGGGACGGGCGAGCAGTACGTC. Amino acids: CASSQETRDGGTGEQYV.

CDR3 DNA: TGTGCCAGCAGCATACAAGAGACCCAGTACTTC. This codes for CASSIQETQYF. The chain has TRBV7-2 and TRBJ2-5; no firm D call. The germline V gene has CDR1 SGHTA and CDR2 FQGNSA. V dropped 5 bases and J dropped 2 bases, with 3 bases sitting between them. The CDR3 covers 11 residues. Based on the CDR3 plus reference TRBV7-2 and TRBJ2-5, the full variable domain is GAGVSQSPSNKVTEKGKDVELRCDPISGHTALYWYRQSLGQGLEFLIYFQGNSAPDKSGLPSDRFSAERTGGSVSTLTIQRTQQEDSAVYLCASSIQETQYFGPGTRLLVL.

The genes are TRBV9 and TRBJ1-3; D possibly corresponds to TRBD1 (6 bases). Trimming shortened V by 7 bases and J by 0 bases, and 8 bases separated the two germline ends. The CDR3 runs to 13 residues. Germline CDR1 is SGDLS and CDR2 is YYNGEE. The DNA of the CDR3 is TGTGCCAGCGGGGGCGTCTCTGGAAACACCATATATTTT. It encodes CASGGVSGNTIYF. Combining the CDR3 with reference TRBV9 and TRBJ1-3 gives the whole variable domain DSGVTQTPKHLITATGQRVTLRCSPRSGDLSVYWYQQSLDQGLQFLIQYYNGEERAKGNILERFSAQQFPDLHSELNLSSLELGDSALYFCASGGVSGNTIYFGEGSWLTVV.

The chain recombines TRBV18 with TRBJ2-1, with D possibly matching TRBD2 (5 bases). The germline V and J ends were trimmed by 1 base and 9 bases, with 10 bases remaining between them. The CDR3 runs 13 residues. Germline V CDR1 and CDR2: KGHSH, LQKENI. The CDR3 DNA reads TGTGCCAGCTCACCACAGGGAGTAATTGAGCAGTTCTTC. It is translated as CASSPQGVIEQFF. Variable domain in full (rest from reference TRBV18 and TRBJ2-1): NAGVMQNPRHLVRRRGQEARLRCSPMKGHSHVYWYRQLPEEGLKFMVYLQKENIIDESGMPKERFSAEFPKEGPSILRIQQVVRGDSAAYFCASSPQGVIEQFFGPGTRLTVL.